Below are 28 T cell receptor beta chains sequenced from a single sample in a study of human T cells and chemical hapten exposure. TCRdb redid the calling of the RACE reads with MiXCR, one entry per CDR3 protein. The table records about 260,000 distinct CDR3 sequences, 7.5% to 9% of them present only once. The time point: pre-sensitization, week 0. Treatment defined: therapeutic diphenylcyclopropenone sensitization with weekly scalp DPC. The specimen was whole blood, collected in connection with sensitization to the hapten diphenylcyclopropenone (DPC). The origin of the receptors is a woman between 35 and 50 years old with alopecia areata. Some clones in this sample may be carry-over from other donors' samples.

This clonotype has a handful of counts. The chain has TRBV19 and TRBJ2-2; D is possibly TRBD2 (6 bases). CDR3 length equals 14 residues. V shed 6 bases and J shed 0 bases, with 8 bases lying between them. Germline loops: CDR1 LNHDA, CDR2 SQIVND (reference sequence). The CDR3 here is CASSGEANTGELFF. The CDR3 nucleotides read TGTGCCAGTAGCGGGGAGGCGAACACCGGGGAGCTGTTTTTT.

This clonotype showed up just a few times. The J gene is TRBJ2-1, the V gene TRBV7-2; 11 nucleotides match TRBD2. The CDR3 spans 18 residues. Germline V gene sequence: CDR1 SGHTA, CDR2 FQGNSA. Trimming cost V 1 base and J 2 bases; bases outside gene matches: 7. The CDR3 coding sequence is TGTGCCAGCAGCTTAGGGGCTAGCGGGAGGAGGGCCTACAATGAGCAGTTCTTC. Its protein is CASSLGASGRRAYNEQFF.

This clonotype was counted between two and nine times. V is TRBV20-1 and J is TRBJ2-1, with 8 nucleotides matching TRBD2. V lost 0 bases, J lost 2 bases, and 6 bases stayed unmatched. This CDR3 comprises 16 residues. The V gene's germline CDR1 is DFQATT and CDR2 SNEGSKA (reference sequence). For the CDR3, the DNA is TGCAGTGCTAGAGATTTCCGGGAGGGCACCTACAATGAGCAGTTCTTC. Its translation is CSARDFREGTYNEQFF.

This clonotype was seen ten or more times. The chain has TRBV7-9 and TRBJ1-2; D may be TRBD1 (5 bases). The CDR3 spans 11 residues. Germline V gives CDR1 SEHNR, CDR2 FQNEAQ (reference sequence). Trimming stripped 8 bases from V and 5 bases from J, with 9 bases between. CDR3 sequence: CASGGVYGYTF. Here the CDR3 DNA reads TGTGCCAGCGGGGGGGTTTATGGCTACACCTTC.

This clonotype has a count of ten or more. This chain uses TRBV6-6 with TRBJ2-7, with no clear D. Trimming cost V 6 bases and J 3 bases, with 6 bases left between them. CDR3 length: 11 residues. Germline assignment: CDR1 MNHNY and CDR2 SVGAGI (reference sequence). This CDR3 is CASSHLYEQYF. The CDR3 bases are TGTGCCAGCAGCCACCTCTACGAGCAGTACTTC.

This clonotype came up many times. The rearrangement joins TRBV12-3 or TRBV12-4 to TRBJ1-2; no clear D gene. V shed 2 bases and J shed 1 base, with 5 bases lying between them. CDR3 length: 13 amino acids. The CDR3 region is CASSLSNNYGYTF. CDR3 bases: TGTGCCAGCAGTTTAAGCAATAACTATGGCTACACCTTC.

Notes on this clonotype: One end of the junction fails to match germline, which may point to a read error. The rearrangement links TRBV28 to TRBJ2-4; D ambiguous. The CDR3 contains 10 residues. Germline CDR1 MDHEN, CDR2 SYDVKM. The CDR3 loop is CASSFDIQYF. Here the CDR3 DNA reads TGTGCCAGCAGTTTTGACATCCAGTACTTC.

This clonotype occurred a few times. The rearrangement uses TRBV21-1 and TRBJ1-5; the listed D gene, TRBD1, was not tested against the DNA. TRBV21-1 is a known pseudogene. The CDR3 extends over 22 amino acids. Here the CDR3 DNA reads TGTGCCAGCAGCAAAGAATCTCCGGGACAGGGGGCCTGGTCCTATAGCAATCAGCCCCAGCATTTT. Translation gives CASSKESPGQGAWSYSNQPQHF.

The genes are TRBV20-1 and TRBJ1-6; D not certain. Germline V gene sequence: CDR1 DFQATT, CDR2 SNEGSKA (reference sequence). The CDR3 runs 13 residues. V dropped 0 bases and J dropped 6 bases, with 6 bases sitting between them. DNA of the CDR3: TGCAGTGCTAGAGAAACAGCTAATTCACCCCTCCACTTT. This sequence encodes CSARETANSPLHF.

The chain is built from TRBV7-2 and TRBJ2-7; D ambiguous. Germline values: CDR1 SGHTA, CDR2 FQGNSA. The CDR3 contains 14 residues. V dropped 2 bases and J dropped 11 bases, with 19 bases sitting between them. In nucleotides, the CDR3 is TGTGCCAGCAGCTTAAGTAGCAACCAACCCATTAAGTACTTC. Translation gives CASSLSSNQPIKYF.

V is TRBV28 and J is TRBJ2-5, with 10 bases lining up with TRBD1. V lost 6 bases to trimming and J lost 4 bases; unmatched junction nucleotides: 5. This CDR3 has 14 amino acids. Germline CDR1 reads MDHEN; CDR2 reads SYDVKM. CDR3 region: CASSATGGRETQYF. Here the CDR3 DNA reads TGTGCCAGCAGCGCGACAGGGGGCAGAGAGACCCAGTACTTC.

This clonotype has more than one count but fewer than ten. The chain links TRBV27 to TRBJ2-5; D not certain. Trimming cost V 3 bases and J 10 bases, with 15 bases left between them. The germline gives CDR1 MNHEY, CDR2 SMNVEV (reference sequence). This CDR3 is 13 amino acids long. CDR3 nucleotides: TGTGCCAGCAGTTTCTCACCAGCCGGAATCCAGTACTTC. It is translated as CASSFSPAGIQYF.

The chain couples TRBV7-2 to TRBJ2-1, with TRBD2 as a possible D gene (6 bases). Germline loops: CDR1 SGHTA, CDR2 FQGNSA. V lost 1 base and J lost 4, with 14 bases in between. The length of the CDR3 is 16 residues. The CDR3 here is CASSLGPLALYNEQFF. The CDR3 bases are TGTGCCAGCAGCTTAGGCCCTCTAGCGCTTTACAATGAGCAGTTCTTC.

This clonotype appeared a few times. The chain recombines TRBV5-6 with TRBJ1-2; no firm D call. CDR3 length equals 15 residues. V gave up 0 bases and J gave up 4 bases, with 13 bases separating them. Germline V gene sequence: CDR1 SGHDT, CDR2 YYEEEE. The CDR3 protein is CASSLVGRSFYGYTF. In DNA, the CDR3 is TGTGCCAGCAGCTTGGTAGGCAGGTCGTTCTATGGCTACACCTTC.

The V gene is TRBV29-1, the J gene TRBJ2-3; 8 bases are a match to TRBD1. The V and J ends lost 4 bases and 5 bases, in that order; junction bases with no gene match: 5. This CDR3 is built from 13 residues. The germline V gene has CDR1 SQVTM and CDR2 ANQGSEA. CDR3 coding DNA: TGCAGCGTTGCCAGGGGGCGTCAAGATACGCAGTATTTT. Its protein is CSVARGRQDTQYF.

The chain carries TRBV3-1 and TRBJ1-6; D not certain. Germline V lookup: CDR1 LGHDT, CDR2 YNNKEL (reference sequence). V was clipped by 0 bases and J by 0 bases, with 9 bases between them. This CDR3 spans 17 amino acids. The chain's CDR3 is CASSQDMASSYNSPLHF. The CDR3, as DNA: TGTGCCAGCAGCCAAGATATGGCTTCCTCCTATAATTCACCCCTCCACTTT.

The J gene is TRBJ1-1, the V gene TRBV20-1; D call uncertain. V shed 0 bases and J shed 3 bases, with 17 bases lying between them. Germline V gene data show CDR1 as DFQATT and CDR2 as SNEGSKA (reference sequence). There are 16 residues in the CDR3. The DNA for the CDR3 is TGCAGTGCTAGAGATCTCCAGTCGGCTGGGGACACTGAAGCTTTCTTT. Protein sequence: CSARDLQSAGDTEAFF.

This clonotype was detected many times. The rearrangement links TRBV28 to TRBJ1-5; possibly TRBD1 for D (5 bases). There are 19 residues in the CDR3. Germline loops: CDR1 MDHEN, CDR2 SYDVKM. Between the trimmed V and J ends, which lost 3 bases and 0 bases, there was a span of 21 bases. The CDR3 DNA reads TGTGCCAGCAGTTTTTCGGGGACGAATTTTGTTTATAGCAATCAGCCCCAGCATTTT. Translation gives CASSFSGTNFVYSNQPQHF.

The rearrangement links TRBV5-1 to TRBJ1-1; 7 nucleotides agree with TRBD1. The CDR3 has 11 residues. CDR1 is SGHRS, CDR2 YFSETQ, per germline. The V gene end was trimmed by 7 bases and the J gene end by 7 bases; junction bases not matched to a gene: 4. CDR3 nucleotide sequence: TGCGCCAGCGGGAGACAGGGTGAAGCTTTCTTT. This translates into CASGRQGEAFF.

A few counts support this clonotype. This chain connects TRBV12-3 or TRBV12-4 to TRBJ2-5; the D is unclear. This CDR3 region has 13 residues. V lost 4 bases, J lost 5 bases, and 11 bases lay in between. CDR3 nucleotide sequence: TGTGCCAGCAGTTCCCTCCGGGTGGAGACCCAGTACTTC. It is translated as CASSSLRVETQYF.

The chain couples TRBV7-9 to TRBJ2-2, with D perhaps matching TRBD1 (6 bases). This CDR3 has 14 residues. Trimming cost V 4 bases and J 7 bases, with 13 bases left between them. The germline CDR1 and CDR2 sequences are SEHNR and FQNEAQ (reference sequence). The DNA of the CDR3 is TGTGCCAGCAGCTCGACAGGTTTTGGCGGGGAGCTGTTTTTT. Translated: CASSSTGFGGELFF.

J is TRBJ2-7 and V is TRBV12-3 or TRBV12-4; no clear D. Deletions cut 8 bases from V and 3 bases from J, with 11 bases between. This CDR3 spans 12 amino acids. The DNA of the CDR3 is TGTGCCAGCGGACCAGAAGTCTACGAGCAGTACTTC. This gives the protein CASGPEVYEQYF.

This clonotype was observed at least ten times. This chain joins TRBV29-1 and TRBJ2-1; a possible D gene is TRBD1 (5 bases). The CDR3 has 16 amino acids. V lost 0 bases and J lost 15, with 27 bases in between. Germline-derived CDR1 and CDR2 are SQVTM and ANQGSEA. The CDR3 nucleotides are TGCAGCGTTGAAGATCGGACCAGTCAGAATCTAGTAGGGGTGTTCTTC. It yields the protein CSVEDRTSQNLVGVFF.

This chain connects TRBV12-3 or TRBV12-4 to TRBJ1-5; D is undetermined. The CDR3 length is 13 residues. Between the trimmed V and J ends, which lost 5 bases and 5 bases, there was a span of 10 bases. The CDR3 bases are TGTGCCAGCAGTCGTCCCCCGTATCAGCCCCAGCATTTT. It is translated as CASSRPPYQPQHF.

This clonotype has a handful of counts. The chain couples TRBV6-1 to TRBJ2-3, with 8 bases matching TRBD2. Per the germline V gene, CDR1 is MNHNS and CDR2 is SASEGT. Trimming cost V 1 base and J 3 bases; bases outside gene matches: 3. This CDR3 contains 15 residues. The CDR3 loop is CASSEESGGTDTQYF. The CDR3 DNA sequence: TGTGCCAGCAGTGAAGAGAGCGGGGGAACAGATACGCAGTATTTT.

Here the CDR3 DNA reads TGTGCCAGCAGTTTTCTAGGGGGGCAGTACTTC. Its translation is CASSFLGGQYF. The chain carries TRBV12-3 or TRBV12-4 and TRBJ2-7, with D possibly matching TRBD1 (6 bases). Trimming took 3 bases from V and 9 from J, leaving 9 bases between them. The length of the CDR3 is 11 residues.

This CDR3 is CASSPHSRGTGNTIYF. Written as DNA, the CDR3 is TGTGCCAGCAGCCCTCACTCCAGGGGAACTGGAAACACCATATATTTT. The chain couples TRBV7-3 to TRBJ1-3; weak D call: TRBD1 (6 bases). CDR3 length: 16 amino acids. The germline V gene encodes CDR1 SGHTA and CDR2 FQGTGA. Trimming removed 5 bases from V and 2 bases from J, with 16 bases in between.

This chain links TRBV12-3 or TRBV12-4 with TRBJ1-5; no reliable D call. V was shortened by 5 bases and J by 4 bases, with 9 bases between the two germline ends. The CDR3 covers 13 residues. Here the CDR3 DNA reads TGTGCCAGCAGTCTGAACGCAAATCAGCCCCAGCATTTT. Its translation: CASSLNANQPQHF.